This T cell receptor (beta chain) was recovered during a study of blood T cell repertoires in COVID-19. Generated by immunoSEQ multiplex PCR, the TCRdb table keeps only in-frame clones and is missing some. This sample carries 150,000 or so clones, roughly 88% of them seen once, and the ten largest clones take roughly 8%. Recruited during active infection, patients (from Seattle) were subsequently followed longitudinally. The germline V gene has CDR1 SGHAT and CDR2 FQNNGV. The V gene lost 8 bases and the J gene lost 9 bases, with 11 bases spanning the gap. This CDR3 contains 12 residues. J is TRBJ1-6 and V is TRBV11-2; D is ambiguous. The receptor's source is a woman aged 55-69 years with COVID-19, enrolled during active disease. The specimen was peripheral blood. CDR3 amino acids: CASGRDGSPLHF. CDR3 DNA sequence: TGTGCCAGCGGGCGGGATGGTTCACCCCTCCACTTT. Full variable domain (outside the CDR3, taken from reference TRBV11-2 and TRBJ1-6): EAGVAQSPRYKIIEKRQSVAFWCNPISGHATLYWYQQILGQGPKLLIQFQNNGVVDDSQLPKDRFSAERLKGVDSTLKIQPAKLEDSAVYLCASGRDGSPLHFGNGTRLTVT.